This TCR beta chain emerged from a study of response to subunit inactivated influenza vaccine. Notes on the study in general: The authors suggested that every seasonal influenza vaccination recruits few new T cells.

TCRdb used MiXCR to reprocess the RT-PCR reads, holding one entry per CDR3 protein. The table has approximately 490,000 distinct CDR3 sequences, approximately 6.9% seen once. Points on this clonotype: Its target is unknown.

This sequence originates from a man between 50 and 75 years old who received an inactivated influenza vaccine. Sequenced material: PBMCs from blood, taken around 25 months after vaccination.

CDR3 sequence reads: CASSLNPGGGETQYF. The CDR3 nucleotides are TGTGCCAGCAGCTTAAACCCAGGGGGCGGGGAGACCCAGTACTTC. This chain links TRBV7-9 with TRBJ2-5, with 8 positions matching TRBD1. From germline, CDR1 is SEHNR and CDR2 FQNEAQ (reference sequence). The trim removed 2 bases at V and 5 bases at J, leaving 7 bases unmatched. The length of the CDR3 is 15 residues.